The rows below give T cell receptor beta chains drawn from one sample of a study of shared clonotypes between healthy human individuals. Sequenced by immunoSEQ multiplex PCR; TCRdb stores in-frame clones only, minus some. The sample yields about 600,000 clones, more than 95% seen once. Sequencing was done on a sample of naive CD4+ T cells sorted from blood. The receptors here all came from a woman aged 25 to 45 in good health. CDR3s include the opening cysteine and the closing phenylalanine or tryptophan. The D gene is left open where the match is weak. Size tells how often a clone was seen (once, few, many) or the class of an expanded clone, and some rows leave it out.

j_gene | abundance | d_gene | v_gene | CDR3aa | CDR3nt
TRBJ1-4 | NA | NA | TRBV25-1 | CASSESRRGATNEKLFF | TGTGCCAGCAGTGAATCCAGGCGGGGGGCGACTAATGAAAAACTGTTTTTT
TRBJ1-2 | NA | NA | TRBV4-1 | CASSQIQGDGYTF | TGCGCCAGCAGCCAGATTCAGGGAGATGGCTACACCTTC
TRBJ1-5 | NA | NA | TRBV29-1 | CSTRGGPNQPQHF | TGCAGCACCCGGGGGGGGCCAAATCAGCCCCAGCATTTT
TRBJ2-7 | NA | TRBD2 | TRBV6-5 | CASSRRTSRAYEQYF | TGTGCCAGCAGCCGACGGACTAGCAGGGCCTACGAGCAGTACTTC
TRBJ1-4 | NA | NA | TRBV29-1 | CSVEDRWGGAPNEKLFF | TGCAGCGTTGAAGATAGATGGGGGGGGGCCCCTAATGAAAAACTGTTTTTT
TRBJ2-1 | NA | TRBD2 | TRBV7-3 | CASSSRGGTSGSRGNEQFF | TGTGCCAGCAGCTCCCGAGGAGGCACTAGCGGGAGTCGAGGGAATGAGCAGTTCTTC
TRBJ2-7 | once | NA | TRBV6-5 | CASSSVGLVKQYF | TGTGCCAGCAGTTCCGTCGGGCTTGTGAAGCAGTACTTC
TRBJ2-5 | NA | NA | TRBV5-1 | CASSFNVQETQYF | TGCGCCAGCAGCTTTAACGTTCAAGAGACCCAGTACTTC
TRBJ2-1 | NA | NA | TRBV28 | CASSPRMDEQFF | TGTGCCAGCAGCCCGAGAATGGATGAGCAGTTCTTC
TRBJ1-1 | NA | NA | TRBV6-4 | CASSDQVNTEAFF | TGTGCCAGCAGTGATCAGGTGAACACTGAAGCTTTCTTT
TRBJ2-1 | NA | TRBD1 | TRBV19 | CASSIRGGQGIYNEQFF | TGTGCCAGTAGTATAAGAGGCGGACAGGGTATATACAATGAGCAGTTCTTC
TRBJ2-1 | NA | NA | TRBV2 | CASSERGGAYNEQFF | TGTGCCAGCAGTGAACGGGGCGGAGCCTACAATGAGCAGTTCTTC
TRBJ1-1 | NA | NA | TRBV19 | CASSLFPATLNTEAFF | TGTGCCAGTAGTCTTTTCCCCGCAACGTTGAACACTGAAGCTTTCTTT
TRBJ2-2 | NA | NA | TRBV2 | CASRVWDILTGELFF | TGTGCCAGCAGAGTATGGGACATACTCACCGGGGAGCTGTTTTTT
TRBJ2-1 | NA | TRBD2 | TRBV7-8 | CASSTSSGVYNEQFF | TGTGCCAGCAGCACCTCTAGCGGAGTCTACAATGAGCAGTTCTTC
TRBJ2-7 | NA | NA | TRBV18 | CASSPRDTYEQYF | TGTGCCAGCTCACCACGGGACACCTACGAGCAGTACTTC
TRBJ1-5 | NA | NA | TRBV19 | CATQGIQKNQPQHF | TGTGCCACCCAGGGGATCCAGAAAAATCAGCCCCAGCATTTT
TRBJ2-3 | NA | TRBD2 | TRBV6-1 | CASRLAGGTDTQYF | TGTGCCAGCAGACTAGCGGGAGGCACAGATACGCAGTATTTT
TRBJ2-1 | NA | NA | TRBV5-6 | CASSLFRALLNEQFF | TGTGCCAGCAGCTTGTTTCGCGCCTTACTGAATGAGCAGTTCTTC